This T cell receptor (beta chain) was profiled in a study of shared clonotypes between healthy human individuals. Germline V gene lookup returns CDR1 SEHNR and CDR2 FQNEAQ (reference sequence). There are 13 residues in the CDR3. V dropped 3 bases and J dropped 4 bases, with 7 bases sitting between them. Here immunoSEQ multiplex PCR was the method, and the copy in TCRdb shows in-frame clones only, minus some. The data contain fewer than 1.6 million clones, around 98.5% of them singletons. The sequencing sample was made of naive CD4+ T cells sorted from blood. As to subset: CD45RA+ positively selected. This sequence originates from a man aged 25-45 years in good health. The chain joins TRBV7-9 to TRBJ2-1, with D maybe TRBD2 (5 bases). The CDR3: CASSFGEYNEQFF. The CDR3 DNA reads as TGTGCCAGCAGCTTTGGGGAGTACAATGAGCAGTTCTTC.